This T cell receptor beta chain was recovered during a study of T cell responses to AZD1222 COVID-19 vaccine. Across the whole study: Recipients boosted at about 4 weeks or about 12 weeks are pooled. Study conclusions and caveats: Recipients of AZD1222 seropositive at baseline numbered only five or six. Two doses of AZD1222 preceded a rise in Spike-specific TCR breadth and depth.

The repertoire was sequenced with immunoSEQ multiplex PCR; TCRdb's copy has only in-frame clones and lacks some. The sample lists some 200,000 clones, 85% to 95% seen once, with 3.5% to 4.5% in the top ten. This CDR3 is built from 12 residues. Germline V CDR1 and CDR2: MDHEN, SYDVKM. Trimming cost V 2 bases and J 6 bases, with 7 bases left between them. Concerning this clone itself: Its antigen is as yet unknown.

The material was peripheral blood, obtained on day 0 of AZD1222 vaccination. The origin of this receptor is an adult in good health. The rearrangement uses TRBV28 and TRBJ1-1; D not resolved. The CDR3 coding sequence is TGTGCCAGCAGTTTAACGGCCGCTGAAGCTTTCTTT. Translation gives CASSLTAAEAFF. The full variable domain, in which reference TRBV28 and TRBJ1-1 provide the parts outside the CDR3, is DVKVTQSSRYLVKRTGEKVFLECVQDMDHENMFWYRQDPGLGLRLIYFSYDVKMKEKGDIPEGYSVSREKKERFSLILESASTNQTSMYLCASSLTAAEAFFGQGTRLTVV.